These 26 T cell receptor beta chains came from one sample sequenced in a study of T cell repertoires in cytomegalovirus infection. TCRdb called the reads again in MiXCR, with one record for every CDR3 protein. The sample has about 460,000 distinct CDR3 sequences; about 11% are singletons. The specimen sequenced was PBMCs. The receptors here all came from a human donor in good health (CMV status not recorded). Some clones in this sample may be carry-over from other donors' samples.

In nucleotides, the CDR3 is TGTGCCAGCAGGGGGACTGTCGGCGGGGAGCTGTTTTTT. Amino acids: CASRGTVGGELFF. The rearrangement joins TRBV2 to TRBJ2-2, with D possibly being TRBD2 (6 bases). Trimming took off 6 bases at V and 7 bases at J, with 12 bases between the two ends. Germline V gives CDR1 SNHLY, CDR2 FYNNEI. The length of the CDR3 is 13 residues. Full variable domain (remainder filled in from reference TRBV2 and TRBJ2-2): EPEVTQTPSHQVTQMGQEVILRCVPISNHLYFYWYRQILGQKVEFLVSFYNNEISEKSEIFDDQFSVERPDGSNFTLKIRSTKLEDSAMYFCASRGTVGGELFFGEGSRLTVL.

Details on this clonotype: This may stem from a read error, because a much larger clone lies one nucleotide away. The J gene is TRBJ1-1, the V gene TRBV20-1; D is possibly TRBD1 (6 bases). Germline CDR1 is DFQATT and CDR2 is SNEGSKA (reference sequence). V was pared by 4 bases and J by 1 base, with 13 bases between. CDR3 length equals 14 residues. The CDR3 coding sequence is TGCAGTGCTAAGGGGGGGCCGACGAACACTGAAGCTTTCTTT. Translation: CSAKGGPTNTEAFF.

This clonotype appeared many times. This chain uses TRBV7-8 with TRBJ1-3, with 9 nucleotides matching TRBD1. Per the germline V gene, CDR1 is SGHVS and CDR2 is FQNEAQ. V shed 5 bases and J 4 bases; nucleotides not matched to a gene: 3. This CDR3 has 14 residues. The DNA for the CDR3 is TGTGCCAGCAGCCGGACAGGGGTAGGAAACACCATATATTTT. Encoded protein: CASSRTGVGNTIYF.

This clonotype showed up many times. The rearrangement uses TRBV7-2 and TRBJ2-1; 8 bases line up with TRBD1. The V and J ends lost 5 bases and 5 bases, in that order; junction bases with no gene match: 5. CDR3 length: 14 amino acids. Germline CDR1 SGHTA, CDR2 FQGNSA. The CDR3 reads CASSADRANNEQFF. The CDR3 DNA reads TGTGCCAGCAGCGCGGACAGGGCAAACAATGAGCAGTTCTTC. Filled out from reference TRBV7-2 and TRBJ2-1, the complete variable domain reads GAGVSQSPSNKVTEKGKDVELRCDPISGHTALYWYRQSLGQGLEFLIYFQGNSAPDKSGLPSDRFSAERTGGSVSTLTIQRTQQEDSAVYLCASSADRANNEQFFGPGTRLTVL.

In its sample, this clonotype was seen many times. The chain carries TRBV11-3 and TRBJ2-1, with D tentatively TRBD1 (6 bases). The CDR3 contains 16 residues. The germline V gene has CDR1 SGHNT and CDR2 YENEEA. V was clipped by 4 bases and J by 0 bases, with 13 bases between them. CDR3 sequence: CASSSQGPSSYNEQFF. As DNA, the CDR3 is TGTGCCAGCAGCTCTCAGGGGCCTAGCTCCTACAATGAGCAGTTCTTC.

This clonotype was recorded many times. CDR3 in DNA: TGTGCCAGCAGGGGACAGTTGAACTACGAGCAGTACTTC. Its protein product is CASRGQLNYEQYF. This chain joins TRBV28 and TRBJ2-7, with 7 bases lining up with TRBD1. The V segment lost 6 bases and the J segment 3 bases; nucleotides outside the gene matches: 5. The CDR3 length is 13 residues. Germline CDR1 MDHEN, CDR2 SYDVKM.

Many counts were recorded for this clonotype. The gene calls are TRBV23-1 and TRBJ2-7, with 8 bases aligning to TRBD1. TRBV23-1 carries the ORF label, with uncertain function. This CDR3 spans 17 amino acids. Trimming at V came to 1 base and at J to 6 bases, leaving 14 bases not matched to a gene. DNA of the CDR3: TGCGCCAGCAGTCAATATAAGTCGGGACAGGAGCGAATCGAGCAGTACTTC. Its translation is CASSQYKSGQERIEQYF.

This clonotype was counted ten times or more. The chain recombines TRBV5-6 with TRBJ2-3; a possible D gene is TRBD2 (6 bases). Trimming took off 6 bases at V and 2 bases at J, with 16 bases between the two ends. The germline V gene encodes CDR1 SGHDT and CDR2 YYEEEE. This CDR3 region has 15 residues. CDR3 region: CASTSRGIHTDTQYF. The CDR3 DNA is TGTGCCAGCACCTCCCGGGGGATCCACACAGATACGCAGTATTTT.

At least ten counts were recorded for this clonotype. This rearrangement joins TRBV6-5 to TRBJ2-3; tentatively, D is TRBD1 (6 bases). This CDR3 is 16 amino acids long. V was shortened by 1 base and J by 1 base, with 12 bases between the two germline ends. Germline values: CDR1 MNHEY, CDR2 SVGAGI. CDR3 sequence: CASSYFGAGGTDTQYF. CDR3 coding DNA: TGTGCCAGCAGTTACTTCGGGGCAGGGGGCACAGATACGCAGTATTTT.

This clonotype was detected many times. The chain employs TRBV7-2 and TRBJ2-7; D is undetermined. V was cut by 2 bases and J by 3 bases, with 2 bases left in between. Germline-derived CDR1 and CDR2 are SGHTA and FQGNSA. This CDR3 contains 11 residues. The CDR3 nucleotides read TGTGCCAGCAGCTTATTCTACGAGCAGTACTTC. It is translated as CASSLFYEQYF.

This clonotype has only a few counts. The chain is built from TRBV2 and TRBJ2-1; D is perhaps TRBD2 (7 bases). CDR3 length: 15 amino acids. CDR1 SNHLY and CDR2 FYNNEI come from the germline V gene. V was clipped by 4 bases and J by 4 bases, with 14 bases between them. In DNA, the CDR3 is TGTGCCAGCAGTGTGGAGGGGGAGGGGTACAATGAGCAGTTCTTC. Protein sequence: CASSVEGEGYNEQFF.

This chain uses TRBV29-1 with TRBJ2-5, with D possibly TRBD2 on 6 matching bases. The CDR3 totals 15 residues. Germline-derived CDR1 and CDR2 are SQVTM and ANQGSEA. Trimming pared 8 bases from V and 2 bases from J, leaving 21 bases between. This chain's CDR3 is CSTSKQGGGQETQYF. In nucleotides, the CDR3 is TGCAGCACCTCAAAGCAGGGAGGAGGGCAAGAGACCCAGTACTTC. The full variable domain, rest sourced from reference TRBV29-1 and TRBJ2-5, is SAVISQKPSRDICQRGTSLTIQCQVDSQVTMMFWYRQQPGQSLTLIATANQGSEATYESGFVIDKFPISRPNLTFSTLTVSNMSPEDSSIYLCSTSKQGGGQETQYFGPGTRLLVL.

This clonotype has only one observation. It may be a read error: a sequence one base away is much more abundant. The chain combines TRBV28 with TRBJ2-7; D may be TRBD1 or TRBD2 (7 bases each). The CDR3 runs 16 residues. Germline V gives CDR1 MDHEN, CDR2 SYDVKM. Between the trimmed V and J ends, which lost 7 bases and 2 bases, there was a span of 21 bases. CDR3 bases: TGTGCCAGCACCTCGGGGGAGGGCAGGGGGACCTACGAGCAGTACTTC. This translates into CASTSGEGRGTYEQYF.

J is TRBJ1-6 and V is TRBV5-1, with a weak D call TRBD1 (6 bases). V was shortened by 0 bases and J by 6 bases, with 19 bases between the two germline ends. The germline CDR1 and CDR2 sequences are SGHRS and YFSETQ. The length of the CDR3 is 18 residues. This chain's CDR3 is CASSLAQGIGLGNSPLHF. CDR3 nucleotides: TGCGCCAGCAGCTTGGCCCAGGGGATTGGGCTAGGTAATTCACCCCTCCACTTT.

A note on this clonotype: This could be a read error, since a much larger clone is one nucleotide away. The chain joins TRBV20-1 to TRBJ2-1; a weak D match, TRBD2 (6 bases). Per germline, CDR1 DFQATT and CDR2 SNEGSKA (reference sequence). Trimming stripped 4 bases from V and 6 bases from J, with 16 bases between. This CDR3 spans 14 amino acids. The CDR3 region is CSATKSSGFNEQFF. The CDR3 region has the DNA TGCAGTGCTACGAAGAGTAGCGGATTCAATGAGCAGTTCTTC.

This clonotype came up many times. CDR3 loop: CASSFGGRNPYEQYF. CDR3 coding DNA: TGTGCCAGCAGCTTCGGCGGACGAAACCCATACGAGCAGTACTTC. The chain has TRBV7-9 and TRBJ2-7; D remains ambiguous. V was pared by 3 bases and J by 4 bases, with 16 bases between. Germline CDR1 and CDR2: SEHNR and FQNEAQ (reference sequence). This CDR3 contains 15 residues.

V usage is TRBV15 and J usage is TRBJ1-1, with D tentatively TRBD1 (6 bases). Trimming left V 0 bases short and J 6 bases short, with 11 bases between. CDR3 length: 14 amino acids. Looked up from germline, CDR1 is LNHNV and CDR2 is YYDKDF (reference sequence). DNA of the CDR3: TGTGCCACCAGCAGAGATTGGGGGGCCTCTGAAGCTTTCTTT. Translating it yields CATSRDWGASEAFF.

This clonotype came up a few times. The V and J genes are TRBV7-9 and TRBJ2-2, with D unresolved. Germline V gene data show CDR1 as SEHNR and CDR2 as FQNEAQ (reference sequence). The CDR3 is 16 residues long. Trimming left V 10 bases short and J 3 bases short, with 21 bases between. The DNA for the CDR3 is TGTGCCACCAGAATAGGGTCGGGCTACTACACCGGGGAGCTGTTTTTT. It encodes CATRIGSGYYTGELFF.

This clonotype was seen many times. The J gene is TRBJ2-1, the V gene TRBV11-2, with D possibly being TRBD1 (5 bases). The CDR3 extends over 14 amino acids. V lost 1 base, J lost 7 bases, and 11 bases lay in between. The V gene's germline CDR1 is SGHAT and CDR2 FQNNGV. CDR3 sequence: CASSLGPRGNEQFF. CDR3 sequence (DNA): TGTGCCAGCAGCTTAGGCCCTAGGGGTAATGAGCAGTTCTTC.

CDR3 sequence reads: CSVGLAGSTGELFF. CDR3 DNA: TGCAGTGTCGGACTAGCGGGAAGCACCGGGGAGCTGTTTTTT. The chain couples TRBV20-1 to TRBJ2-2; 12 nucleotides match TRBD2. The CDR3 covers 14 residues. Trimming removed 7 bases from V and 4 bases from J; junction bases left unmatched: 4. The germline CDR1 and CDR2 sequences are DFQATT and SNEGSKA (reference sequence).

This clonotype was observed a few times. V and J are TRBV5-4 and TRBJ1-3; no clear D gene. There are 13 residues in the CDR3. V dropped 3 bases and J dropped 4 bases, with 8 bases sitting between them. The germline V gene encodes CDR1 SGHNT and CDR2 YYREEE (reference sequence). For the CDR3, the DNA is TGTGCCAGCAGCTCTGAACAGGGAAACACCATATATTTT. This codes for CASSSEQGNTIYF.

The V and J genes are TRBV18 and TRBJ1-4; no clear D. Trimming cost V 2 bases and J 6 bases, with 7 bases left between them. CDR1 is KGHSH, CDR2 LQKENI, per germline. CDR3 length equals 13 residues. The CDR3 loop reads CASSPLRDEKLFF. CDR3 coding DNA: TGTGCCAGCTCACCATTGAGGGATGAAAAACTGTTTTTT.

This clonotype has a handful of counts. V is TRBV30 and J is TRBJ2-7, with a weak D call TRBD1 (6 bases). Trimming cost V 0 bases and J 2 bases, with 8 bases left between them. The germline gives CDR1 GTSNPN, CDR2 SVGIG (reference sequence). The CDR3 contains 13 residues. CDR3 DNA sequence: TGTGCCTGGAGTGTGAAGGGGGCCTACGAGCAGTACTTC. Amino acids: CAWSVKGAYEQYF.

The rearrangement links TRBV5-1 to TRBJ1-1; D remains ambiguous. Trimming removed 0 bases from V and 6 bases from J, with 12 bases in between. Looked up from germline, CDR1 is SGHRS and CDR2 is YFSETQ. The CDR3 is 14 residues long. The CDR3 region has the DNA TGCGCCAGCAGCTTGGAGGGCAGGAGCGCTGAAGCTTTCTTT. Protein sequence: CASSLEGRSAEAFF. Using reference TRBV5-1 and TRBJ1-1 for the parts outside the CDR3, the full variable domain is KAGVTQTPRYLIKTRGQQVTLSCSPISGHRSVSWYQQTPGQGLQFLFEYFSETQRNKGNFPGRFSGRQFSNSRSEMNVSTLELGDSALYLCASSLEGRSAEAFFGQGTRLTVV.

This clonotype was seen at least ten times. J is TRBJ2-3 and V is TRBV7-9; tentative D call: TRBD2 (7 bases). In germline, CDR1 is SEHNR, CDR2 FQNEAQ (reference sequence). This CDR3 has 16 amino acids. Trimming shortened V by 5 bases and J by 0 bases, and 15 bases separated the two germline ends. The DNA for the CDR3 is TGTGCCAGCAGCGATGTGGGGGGGGCTAGCACAGATACGCAGTATTTT. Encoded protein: CASSDVGGASTDTQYF.

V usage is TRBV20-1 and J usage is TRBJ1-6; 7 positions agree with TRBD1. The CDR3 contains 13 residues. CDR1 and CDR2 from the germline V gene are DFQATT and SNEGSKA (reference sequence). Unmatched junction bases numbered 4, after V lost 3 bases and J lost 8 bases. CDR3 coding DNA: TGCAGTGCTAGTCGAACAGGGGATTCACCCCTCCACTTT. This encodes CSASRTGDSPLHF.